This TCR beta chain stems from a study of shared clonotypes between healthy human individuals. The data were produced by immunoSEQ multiplex PCR, yet TCRdb's version contains in-frame clones alone and is incomplete. Here the sample spans roughly 1,500,000 clones, 95% to 99% being singletons. This CDR3 comprises 17 residues. Germline-derived CDR1 and CDR2 are SGHNT and YENEEA. V was trimmed by 5 bases and J by 10 bases, leaving 27 bases between them. Sequencing used naive CD4+ T cells sorted from blood. This sample's subset: CD45RA+ positively selected. This sequence was found in a man younger than 45 in good health. The V call is TRBV11-3, the J call TRBJ2-4; D might be TRBD1 (7 bases). The CDR3 loop reads CASSPGGTGTIGGIQYF. The CDR3 nucleotides read TGTGCCAGCAGCCCAGGGGGGACCGGGACGATAGGAGGTATTCAGTACTTC.